This record concerns one T cell receptor beta chain sequence. Its antigen is unidentified. MiXCR, applied by TCRdb to the reads, yields one record per CDR3 protein. The sample records approximately 470,000 distinct CDR3 sequences, about 42% being singletons. This specimen comes from a study of T cell repertoires in cytomegalovirus infection. The overall study: It was recently identified HLA-C-restricted and well-studied HLA-B-restricted CMV epitopes that the study used. It was the public TCR beta signatures that indicated both CMV infection and matching HLA type.

CDR1 is SGHVS, CDR2 FNYEAQ, per germline. V shed 5 bases and J 4 bases; nucleotides not matched to a gene: 10. This CDR3 is built from 18 residues. The clonotype originates from a human donor in good health (CMV status not recorded). Some clones in this sample may be carry-over from other donors' samples. This sequence joins TRBV7-6 and TRBJ2-1; 14 nucleotides match TRBD2. The sequencing used cultured PBMCs, collected from culture after CMV antigen stimulation. CDR3 protein: CASSLTSGRAIPYNEQFF. The CDR3 DNA is TGTGCCAGCAGCCTGACTAGCGGGAGGGCCATTCCGTACAATGAGCAGTTCTTC.